This passage covers 26 T cell receptor beta chains from one sample sequenced in a study of shared T cell receptors in the human thymus. The protocol was immunoSEQ multiplex PCR, while the TCRdb copy is restricted to in-frame clones and leaves out a portion. This table has roughly 700,000 clones, around 89% appearing once. These data are also associated with another study on human thymus T cells.

Material: thymocytes. The receptors derive from a boy in the first two years of life with a congenital heart defect.

This clone was found once. The chain combines TRBV15 with TRBJ1-4; D uncertain. Trimming took off 0 bases at V and 0 bases at J, with 20 bases between the two ends. Germline V lookup: CDR1 LNHNV, CDR2 YYDKDF (reference sequence). This CDR3 is 20 amino acids long. The CDR3 loop reads CATSRDNEQLKHPTNEKLFF. DNA for the CDR3: TGTGCCACCAGCAGAGATAACGAACAGTTAAAACACCCAACTAATGAAAAACTGTTTTTT.

This clone has just one count. This chain links TRBV27 with TRBJ2-7, with D unclear. The V end lost 7 bases, the J end lost 0 bases, and 19 bases lay between the germline ends. Per germline, CDR1 MNHEY and CDR2 SMNVEV (reference sequence). CDR3 length: 16 amino acids. CDR3 sequence reads: CASTPSKSASSYEQYF. The CDR3, as DNA: TGTGCCAGCACCCCATCAAAAAGCGCTAGCTCCTACGAGCAGTACTTC.

V usage is TRBV29-1 and J usage is TRBJ2-1; D gene unclear. CDR1 and CDR2 from the germline V gene are SQVTM and ANQGSEA. The V end was cut by 4 bases, the J end by 4 bases, with 17 bases between. The CDR3 spans 15 residues. The CDR3 region is CSVVLVHGFYNEQFF. The CDR3 DNA follows: TGCAGCGTTGTTCTGGTTCACGGGTTTTACAATGAGCAGTTCTTC.

This clone was seen a few times. The rearrangement joins TRBV18 to TRBJ2-1; D is uncertain. V was trimmed by 0 bases and J by 8 bases, leaving 17 bases between them. The germline CDR1 and CDR2 sequences are KGHSH and LQKENI. This CDR3 contains 16 residues. CDR3 sequence (DNA): TGTGCCAGCTCACCACCGCCTAAACCTGGGCTGGATGAGCAGTTCTTC. The encoded protein is CASSPPPKPGLDEQFF.

The chain carries TRBV19 and TRBJ2-3; TRBD2 matches 9 bases. Trimming cost V 7 bases and J 0 bases; bases outside gene matches: 8. The CDR3 is made up of 16 amino acids. The germline V gene has CDR1 LNHDA and CDR2 SQIVND (reference sequence). The chain's CDR3 is CASNGSSGNSTDTQYF. The CDR3 DNA reads TGTGCCAGTAATGGTTCTAGCGGGAATAGCACAGATACGCAGTATTTT.

This clone came up once. The chain uses TRBV28 and TRBJ2-7, with D hard to call. V lost 3 bases and J 2 bases, leaving 8 bases between the germline ends. CDR3 length equals 13 residues. Germline loops: CDR1 MDHEN, CDR2 SYDVKM. The CDR3: CASSFGQTYEQYF. The DNA of the CDR3 is TGTGCCAGCAGTTTTGGGCAGACCTACGAGCAGTACTTC.

The V call is TRBV7-2, the J call TRBJ2-1; TRBD2 matches 7 bases. This CDR3 has 14 amino acids. Germline V gene sequence: CDR1 SGHTA, CDR2 FQGNSA. V lost 8 bases to trimming and J lost 3 bases; unmatched junction nucleotides: 7. The CDR3 sequence: CASARGLRYNEQFF. The CDR3 bases are TGTGCCAGCGCGAGGGGACTACGCTACAATGAGCAGTTCTTC. Filled out from reference TRBV7-2 and TRBJ2-1, the complete variable domain reads GAGVSQSPSNKVTEKGKDVELRCDPISGHTALYWYRQSLGQGLEFLIYFQGNSAPDKSGLPSDRFSAERTGGSVSTLTIQRTQQEDSAVYLCASARGLRYNEQFFGPGTRLTVL.

This clone was observed once. The rearrangement links TRBV13 to TRBJ2-7; TRBD2 matches 10 bases. V trimming: 5 bases; J trimming: 6 bases; junction bases outside the gene matches: 4. The CDR3 sequence is 13 residues long. Germline V lookup: CDR1 PRHDT, CDR2 FYEKMQ (reference sequence). The CDR3 sequence: CASSTAGGREQYF. Written as DNA, the CDR3 is TGTGCCAGCAGCACAGCGGGAGGGCGCGAGCAGTACTTC.

This rearrangement joins TRBV6-5 to TRBJ1-2; no firm D call. Trimming took off 1 base at V and 3 bases at J, with 9 bases between the two ends. In germline, CDR1 is MNHEY, CDR2 SVGAGI. The CDR3 contains 14 residues. The CDR3 sequence is CASSYLGGDYGYTF. CDR3 coding DNA: TGTGCCAGCAGTTACTTAGGCGGCGACTATGGCTACACCTTC.

The chain couples TRBV10-3 to TRBJ2-1, with 14 bases matching TRBD2. J was trimmed by 8 bases and V by 4 bases; bases with no gene match: 7. The CDR3 loop spans 16 amino acids. Germline CDR1 and CDR2: ENHRY and SYGVKD. The CDR3 region is CAISGGLAGAYHEQFF. CDR3 sequence (DNA): TGTGCCATCAGTGGGGGACTAGCGGGAGCTTATCATGAGCAGTTCTTC.

The rearrangement uses TRBV6-4 and TRBJ2-7; 10 positions agree with TRBD2. The CDR3 sequence is 16 residues long. Germline lookup yields CDR1 MRHNA and CDR2 SNTAGT. V was pared by 3 bases and J by 2 bases, with 7 bases of the junction left unmatched. The CDR3 loop is CASSESGRAPAYEQYF. In DNA form, the CDR3 reads TGTGCCAGCAGTGAGAGCGGGAGGGCCCCAGCCTACGAGCAGTACTTC.

CDR3 region: CSVGGEGGYEQYF. DNA for the CDR3: TGCAGCGTGGGGGGGGAAGGTGGTTACGAGCAGTACTTC. The chain combines TRBV29-1 with TRBJ2-7; TRBD2 agrees at 7 bases. Germline CDR1 is SQVTM and CDR2 is ANQGSEA. The junction had 9 bases not matched to a gene; V was cut back by 6 bases and J by 4 bases. The CDR3 contains 13 residues.

The V and J genes are TRBV29-1 and TRBJ2-3; D unclear. V was pared by 3 bases and J by 0 bases, with 13 bases between. In germline, CDR1 is SQVTM, CDR2 ANQGSEA. The CDR3 covers 15 residues. This CDR3 is CSVDGESYSTDTQYF. The CDR3 DNA reads as TGCAGCGTTGATGGAGAGTCTTATAGCACAGATACGCAGTATTTT.

The V gene is TRBV6-1, the J gene TRBJ2-3; 7 bases match TRBD1. The CDR3 is 15 residues long. J lost 1 base, V lost 10 bases, and 11 bases had no gene match. Looked up from germline, CDR1 is MNHNS and CDR2 is SASEGT. CDR3 loop: CATPSGTVRTDTQYF. Written as DNA, the CDR3 is TGTGCCACCCCATCTGGGACAGTACGCACAGATACGCAGTATTTT.

For this clone: The junction shows a germline mismatch at one end, possibly a read error. This chain joins TRBV6-6 and TRBJ2-7, with D maybe TRBD2 (6 bases). Per the germline V gene, CDR1 is MNHNY and CDR2 is SVGAGI (reference sequence). The CDR3 sequence is 15 residues long. The chain's CDR3 is CVSTRTDYSSYEQYF. The DNA of the CDR3 is TGTGTCAGCACCCGAACGGACTACAGCTCCTACGAGCAGTACTTC.

The V gene is TRBV13, the J gene TRBJ2-2, with TRBD2 matching over 12 bases. Germline CDR1 and CDR2: PRHDT and FYEKMQ (reference sequence). The CDR3 extends over 19 amino acids. Unmatched junction bases numbered 9, after V lost 3 bases and J lost 1 base. CDR3 residues: CASSFLGTSGLENTGELFF. The CDR3, as DNA: TGTGCCAGCAGCTTTCTAGGGACTAGCGGGCTAGAGAACACCGGGGAGCTGTTTTTT.

The rearrangement joins TRBV4-2 to TRBJ2-1; weak D call: TRBD2 (5 bases). This CDR3 comprises 15 residues. V was shortened by 0 bases and J by 7 bases, with 13 bases between the two germline ends. CDR1 and CDR2 (germline): LGHNA, YNFKEQ. CDR3 nucleotides: TGTGCCAGCAGCCAAGAAAGCGGCGAAGGAAATGAGCAGTTCTTC. It encodes CASSQESGEGNEQFF.

CDR3 loop: CASSLSGRAHEQYF. The CDR3 nucleotides read TGTGCCAGCAGCCTGAGCGGGAGGGCCCACGAGCAGTACTTC. The genes are TRBV7-6 and TRBJ2-7; 10 bases match TRBD2. With 5 bases clipped from V and 5 bases from J, the junction kept 6 bases outside the gene matches. Germline CDR1 is SGHVS and CDR2 is FNYEAQ. The CDR3 covers 14 residues. The full variable domain, completed using reference TRBV7-6 and TRBJ2-7, is GAGVSQSPRYKVTKRGQDVALRCDPISGHVSLYWYRQALGQGPEFLTYFNYEAQQDKSGLPNDRFSAERPEGSISTLTIQRTEQRDSAMYRCASSLSGRAHEQYFGPGTRLTVT.

This clone has a handful of counts. The gene calls are TRBV4-1 and TRBJ2-2; D might be TRBD2 (6 bases). The CDR3 totals 17 residues. Germline CDR1 MGHRA, CDR2 YSYEKL. Deletions cut 0 bases from V and 4 bases from J, with 15 bases between. The CDR3 loop reads CASSQDGLARGTGELFF. The DNA of the CDR3 is TGCGCCAGCAGCCAAGATGGGCTAGCGCGGGGCACCGGGGAGCTGTTTTTT.

V is TRBV9 and J is TRBJ2-7, with 10 positions matching TRBD1. The CDR3 extends over 14 amino acids. V was clipped by 4 bases and J by 5 bases; unmatched bases: 6. CDR1 and CDR2 (germline): SGDLS, YYNGEE. The CDR3 DNA follows: TGTGCCAGCAGCTCAGGGGACAGGGGCCACGAGCAGTACTTC. Translated, it gives CASSSGDRGHEQYF. The variable domain in full, completed from reference TRBV9 and TRBJ2-7, reads DSGVTQTPKHLITATGQRVTLRCSPRSGDLSVYWYQQSLDQGLQFLIQYYNGEERAKGNILERFSAQQFPDLHSELNLSSLELGDSALYFCASSSGDRGHEQYFGPGTRLTVT.

The chain combines TRBV27 with TRBJ2-5, with 15 bases aligning to TRBD2. The CDR3 loop spans 16 amino acids. The trim removed 6 bases at V and 4 bases at J, leaving 6 bases unmatched. Germline V lookup: CDR1 MNHEY, CDR2 SMNVEV (reference sequence). This CDR3 reads CASSLGLAGGRETQYF. The DNA of the CDR3 is TGTGCCAGCAGCTTGGGACTAGCGGGAGGAAGAGAGACCCAGTACTTC.

The chain recombines TRBV7-9 with TRBJ2-3; D perhaps matches TRBD1 (5 bases). The germline CDR1 and CDR2 sequences are SEHNR and FQNEAQ (reference sequence). Trimming stripped 5 bases from V and 7 bases from J, with 10 bases between. The CDR3 totals 12 residues. CDR3 in DNA: TGTGCCAGCAGCGCCAGGGAAAATACGCAGTATTTT. This gives the protein CASSARENTQYF.

The gene calls are TRBV27 and TRBJ2-1; no definite D call. Germline values: CDR1 MNHEY, CDR2 SMNVEV (reference sequence). This CDR3 is 15 amino acids long. With 5 bases removed from V and 0 bases from J, the gap between germline ends came to 11 bases. The CDR3 DNA reads as TGTGCCAGCAGTGGAGTTCATAACTCCTACAATGAGCAGTTCTTC. Amino acid sequence: CASSGVHNSYNEQFF.

The rearrangement links TRBV5-6 to TRBJ2-1; maybe TRBD2 (6 bases). The germline V and J ends were trimmed by 1 base and 3 bases, with 11 bases remaining between them. From germline, CDR1 is SGHDT and CDR2 YYEEEE. This CDR3 contains 15 residues. The CDR3 DNA reads as TGTGCCAGCAGCTTGTACGGGAGAGACTACAATGAGCAGTTCTTC. This codes for CASSLYGRDYNEQFF.

This chain connects TRBV2 to TRBJ1-5, with 8 bases lining up with TRBD1. The V gene's germline CDR1 is SNHLY and CDR2 FYNNEI. The CDR3 is made up of 15 amino acids. V was pared by 2 bases and J by 6 bases, with 6 bases of the junction left unmatched. The CDR3 sequence is CASSERTGTGQPQHF. CDR3 in DNA: TGTGCCAGCAGTGAAAGGACAGGGACAGGTCAGCCCCAGCATTTT.

The CDR3 here is CASNRDSPYEQYF. CDR3 bases: TGTGCCAGCAACCGGGACAGTCCCTACGAGCAGTACTTC. V gene TRBV2 combines with J gene TRBJ2-5; 7 nucleotides match TRBD1. The end of the DNA fits TRBJ2-7 better, so the J call may be wrong. Germline CDR1 SNHLY, CDR2 FYNNEI. This CDR3 contains 13 residues.